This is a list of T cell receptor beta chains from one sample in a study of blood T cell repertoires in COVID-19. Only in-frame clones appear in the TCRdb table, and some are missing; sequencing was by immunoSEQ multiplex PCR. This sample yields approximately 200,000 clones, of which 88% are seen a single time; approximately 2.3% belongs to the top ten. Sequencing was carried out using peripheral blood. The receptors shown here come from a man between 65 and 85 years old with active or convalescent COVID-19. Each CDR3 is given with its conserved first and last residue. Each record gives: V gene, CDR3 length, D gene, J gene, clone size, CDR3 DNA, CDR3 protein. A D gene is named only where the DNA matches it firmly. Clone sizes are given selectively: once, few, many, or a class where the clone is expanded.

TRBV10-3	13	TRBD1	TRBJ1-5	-	TGTGCCACACGGACAGGGGAGGGTCAGCCCCAGCATTTT	CATRTGEGQPQHF
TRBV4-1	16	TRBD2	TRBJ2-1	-	TGCGCCAGCAGCCAAGATCTTAGCGGGGGCTGGAATGAGCAGTTCTTC	CASSQDLSGGWNEQFF
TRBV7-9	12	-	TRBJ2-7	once	TGTGCCAGCAGCTTTCAGGATTACGAGCAGTACTTC	CASSFQDYEQYF
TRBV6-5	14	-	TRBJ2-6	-	TGTGCCAGCCTCCGACAGACCAATTCGAACGTCCTGACTTTC	CASLRQTNSNVLTF
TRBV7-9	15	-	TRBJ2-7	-	TGTGCCAGCAGCTCGACGGACAGTCGTCCCCTCGAGCAGTACTTC	CASSSTDSRPLEQYF
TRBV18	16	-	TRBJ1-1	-	TGTGCCAGCTCACCACTGGACAAGGGCATAAAAAGTGAAGCTTTCTTT	CASSPLDKGIKSEAFF
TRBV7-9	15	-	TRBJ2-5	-	TGTGCCAGCAGCTTTGGGTTTTTGGGGAGAGAGACCCAGTACTTC	CASSFGFLGRETQYF
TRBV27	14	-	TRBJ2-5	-	TGTGCCAGCAGTTTAGGGACACACCAAGAGACCCAGTACTTC	CASSLGTHQETQYF
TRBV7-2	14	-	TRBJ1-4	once	TGTGCCAGCAGCTTACAGGGATCTAATGAAAAACTGTTTTTT	CASSLQGSNEKLFF
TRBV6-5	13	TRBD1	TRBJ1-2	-	TGTGCCAGCAGGTCACAGGGGTCCGTAGGCTACACCTTC	CASRSQGSVGYTF
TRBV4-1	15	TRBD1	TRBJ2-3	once	TGCGCCAGCAGCCAGGGACAGGGTGGCGCAGATACGCAGTATTTT	CASSQGQGGADTQYF
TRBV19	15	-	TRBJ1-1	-	TGTGCCAGTAGTATGGGGCAGGGGACGAACACTGAAGCTTTCTTT	CASSMGQGTNTEAFF
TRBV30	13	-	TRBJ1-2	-	TGTGCCTGGAGTCAGGTCGCGGGCTATGGCTACACCTTC	CAWSQVAGYGYTF
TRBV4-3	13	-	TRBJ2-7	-	TGCGCCAGCAGCCAAGAAGGAACTAACGAGCAGTACTTC	CASSQEGTNEQYF
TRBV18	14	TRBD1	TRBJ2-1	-	TGTGCCAGCTCAAAGGGACAGCCCTACAATGAGCAGTTCTTC	CASSKGQPYNEQFF
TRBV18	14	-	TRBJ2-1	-	TGTGCCAGCTCACCCACGGGGTTCCCCAATGAGCAGTTCTTC	CASSPTGFPNEQFF
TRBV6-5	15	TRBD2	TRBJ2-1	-	TGTGCCAGCAACCCCTGGACTAGCGGTAGGGGTGAGCAGTTCTTC	CASNPWTSGRGEQFF
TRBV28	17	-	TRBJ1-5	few	TGTGCCAGCAATCCTTTGCGGGGCCTCGCGAGCAATCAGCCCCAGCATTTT	CASNPLRGLASNQPQHF
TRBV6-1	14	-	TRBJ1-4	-	TGTGCCAGCAGTGATGGACACTTTAATGAAAAACTGTTTTTT	CASSDGHFNEKLFF
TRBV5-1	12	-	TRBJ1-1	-	TGCGCCAGCAGCAACGAGGGGGTGGGAGCTTTCTTT	CASSNEGVGAFF
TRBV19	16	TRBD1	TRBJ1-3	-	TGTGCCAGTAGTATATCGACAGGGGACTCTGGAAACACCATATATTTT	CASSISTGDSGNTIYF
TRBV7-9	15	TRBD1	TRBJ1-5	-	TGTGCCAGCAGCTTAGCGGGACAGGGCAATCAGCCCCAGCATTTT	CASSLAGQGNQPQHF
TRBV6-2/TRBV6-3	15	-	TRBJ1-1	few	TGTGCCAGCAGTTACTCCGGGATTAAGAACACTGAAGCTTTCTTT	CASSYSGIKNTEAFF
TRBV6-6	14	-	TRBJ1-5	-	TGTGCCAGCAGACTTTATACTAGCAATCAGCCCCAGCATTTT	CASRLYTSNQPQHF
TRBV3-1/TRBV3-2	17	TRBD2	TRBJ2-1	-	TGTGCCAGCAGCCAGGGGCCTAGCGGGGAGCACTACAATGAGCAGTTCTTC	CASSQGPSGEHYNEQFF
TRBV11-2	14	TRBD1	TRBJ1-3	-	TGTGCCAGCAGCCTGGACAGGGTTGGAAACACCATATATTTT	CASSLDRVGNTIYF
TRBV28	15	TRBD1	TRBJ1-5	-	TGTGCCAGCAGTCCCAACCAGGGGGCTAGACAGCCCCAGCATTTT	CASSPNQGARQPQHF
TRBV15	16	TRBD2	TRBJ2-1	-	TGTGCCACCAGCAGAGATCTACTAGCGGAAAGCAATGAGCAGTTCTTC	CATSRDLLAESNEQFF
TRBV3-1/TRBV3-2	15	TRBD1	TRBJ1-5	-	TGTGCCAGCAGCCTTGGGACAGGGGACAATCAGCCCCAGCATTTT	CASSLGTGDNQPQHF
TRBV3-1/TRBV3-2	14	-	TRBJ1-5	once	TGTGCCAGCAGCACTAGACAGGTCAATCAGCCCCAGCATTTT	CASSTRQVNQPQHF
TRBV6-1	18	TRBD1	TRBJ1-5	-	TGTGCCAGCAGTGCCGGGGACAGGGTTTTTTATAGCAATCAGCCCCAGCATTTT	CASSAGDRVFYSNQPQHF
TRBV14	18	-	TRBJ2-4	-	TGTGCCAGCAGCCAAGATGGCCGGGGCGGGGGCCCCAAAAACATTCAGTACTTC	CASSQDGRGGGPKNIQYF
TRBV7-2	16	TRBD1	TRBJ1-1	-	TGTGCCAGCAGGGTGGGACAGGGGGCTGTATACACTGAAGCTTTCTTT	CASRVGQGAVYTEAFF
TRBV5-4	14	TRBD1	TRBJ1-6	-	TGTGCCAGCAGCCAGGGACAGGACGATTCACCCCTCCACTTT	CASSQGQDDSPLHF
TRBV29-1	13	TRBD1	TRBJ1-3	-	TGCAGCGTTGAGGTGACAGGGGGAAACACCATATATTTT	CSVEVTGGNTIYF
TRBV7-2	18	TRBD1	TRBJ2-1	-	TGTGCCAGCAGCTTAGAAGTAGTTTGGGGACAGGGGACCAATGAGCAGTTCTTC	CASSLEVVWGQGTNEQFF
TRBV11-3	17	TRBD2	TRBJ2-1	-	TGTGCCAGCAGCTTAGATCTCGCCAGCGGGAGGGGGGGTGAGCAGTTCTTC	CASSLDLASGRGGEQFF
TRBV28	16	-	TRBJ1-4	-	TGTGCCAGCAGTTCGGGACAATTTGCAACTAATGAAAAACTGTTTTTT	CASSSGQFATNEKLFF
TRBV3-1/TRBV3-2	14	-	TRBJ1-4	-	TGTGCCAGCAGCTATACCAGGGTAAATGAAAAACTGTTTTTT	CASSYTRVNEKLFF
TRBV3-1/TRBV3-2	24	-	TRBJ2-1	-	TGTGCCAGCAGCCACCCCAGCTCTGACCGGGACAGGGAGGGTAGCGGGAGAACCTACAATGAGCAGTTCTTC	CASSHPSSDRDREGSGRTYNEQFF
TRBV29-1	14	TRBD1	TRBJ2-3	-	TGCAGCGTTGAAGGGACAGGGGAGATTACTACGCAGTATTTT	CSVEGTGEITTQYF
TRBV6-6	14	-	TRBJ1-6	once	TGTGCCAGCAGTTCGTACAGGACCAATTCACCCCTCCACTTT	CASSSYRTNSPLHF
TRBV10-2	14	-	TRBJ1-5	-	TGCGCCAGCAGTGCTGCACAAAGCAATCAGCCCCAGCATTTT	CASSAAQSNQPQHF
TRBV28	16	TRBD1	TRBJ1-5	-	TGTGCCAGCAGTTCGGTAGGGGGCGGCAGCAATCAGCCCCAGCATTTT	CASSSVGGGSNQPQHF
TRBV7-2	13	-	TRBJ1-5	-	TGTGCCAGCAGCCGTGTGAGCAATCAGCCCCAGCATTTT	CASSRVSNQPQHF
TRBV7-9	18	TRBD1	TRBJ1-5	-	TGTGCCAGCAGCTTAGCGGGCAGGGGGCTTCTGGGCAATCAGCCCCAGCATTTT	CASSLAGRGLLGNQPQHF
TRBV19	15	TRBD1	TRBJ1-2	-	TGTGCCAGTAGTCCCGACAGGGGAATCGGCTATGGCTACACCTTC	CASSPDRGIGYGYTF
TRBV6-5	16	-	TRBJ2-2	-	TGTGCCAGCAGTTACACCCCCCCGGTCCGGACCGGGGAGCTGTTTTTT	CASSYTPPVRTGELFF
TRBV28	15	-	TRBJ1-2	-	TGTGCCAGCAGTTTAGTGTCAACCCATGCGTATGGCTACACCTTC	CASSLVSTHAYGYTF
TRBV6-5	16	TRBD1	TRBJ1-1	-	TGTGCCAGCAGTTTTTCTCTGACAGGGCTGAACACTGAAGCTTTCTTT	CASSFSLTGLNTEAFF
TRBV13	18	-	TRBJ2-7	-	TGTGCCAGCAGCTTAGTAACCTTGGGGGCAGGAACCGCCTACGAGCAGTACTTC	CASSLVTLGAGTAYEQYF